These 8 T cell receptor beta chains share one sample of origin, sequenced in a study of blood T cells in healthy people across ages (dated by TCRdb to about 2015). Libraries were prepared through 5' RACE. The sequencer listed for this sample is Illumina HiSeq 2500. A second PCR of about 7 to 12 cycles was performed with a sample-barcoded 5' primer and a J-beta primer mix. The public reads were reanalyzed by TCRdb: fastp trimming at Q25, MiXCR alignment, in-frame beta chains only. Rows with one shared CDR3 protein collapse into an entry with the most common genes and DNA. The sample table contains about 810,000 distinct CDR3 sequences; only one count was recorded for about 36% of them. Clones ranked in the top ten supply 13% of the sample. The material sequenced was blood. These receptors originate from a man between 18 and 35 years old in good health.

The J gene is TRBJ2-5, the V gene TRBV4-3, with D possibly being TRBD1 (6 bases). Near its end, the DNA agrees better with TRBJ2-7, so the J call may be wrong. CDR3 length: 16 residues. The germline V gene encodes CDR1 LGHNA and CDR2 YSLEER. The CDR3 DNA is TGCGCCAGCAGCCAAGTCCCGCCAGGGGCTTACAACGAGCAGTACTTC. The encoded protein is CASSQVPPGAYNEQYF.

The genes are TRBV7-2 and TRBJ1-1, with D tentatively TRBD1 (5 bases). CDR1 and CDR2 (germline): SGHTA, FQGNSA. Trimming cost V 7 bases and J 3 bases, with 12 bases left between them. The CDR3 runs to 13 residues. CDR3: CASTLLGDTEAFF. CDR3 DNA: TGTGCCAGCACCCTCCTGGGGGACACTGAAGCTTTCTTT. The full variable domain, completed using reference TRBV7-2 and TRBJ1-1, is GAGVSQSPSNKVTEKGKDVELRCDPISGHTALYWYRQSLGQGLEFLIYFQGNSAPDKSGLPSDRFSAERTGGSVSTLTIQRTQQEDSAVYLCASTLLGDTEAFFGQGTRLTVV.

As for this clonotype: A read error may explain this, as a much larger clone is one base away. CDR3 nucleotides: TGTGTCAGCAGCCAAGATACAGCAGAATTCTATGGCTACACCTTC. Encoded protein: CVSSQDTAEFYGYTF. The J gene is TRBJ1-2, the V gene TRBV4-2; D gene uncertain. In germline, CDR1 is LGHNA, CDR2 YNFKEQ. The CDR3 has 15 amino acids.

The chain carries TRBV28 and TRBJ2-1, with 7 nucleotides matching TRBD1. The CDR3 has 11 residues. Germline CDR1 is MDHEN and CDR2 is SYDVKM. Trimming at V came to 5 bases and at J to 14 bases, leaving 6 bases not matched to a gene. CDR3 region: CASSRQGVEFF. The CDR3 DNA sequence: TGTGCCAGCAGTCGACAGGGCGTTGAGTTCTTC.

V usage is TRBV6-2 or TRBV6-3 and J usage is TRBJ1-2; a weak D match, TRBD1 (6 bases). The germline V gene has CDR1 MNHEY and CDR2 SVGEGT. V lost 2 bases and J 4 bases, leaving 17 bases between the germline ends. The CDR3 spans 16 residues. The CDR3 bases are TGTGCCAGCAGTTACAGCATCGCAGGGGAGGGCTATGGCTACACCTTC. It specifies CASSYSIAGEGYGYTF.

Remarks on this clonotype: A much bigger clone sits one base away, suggesting this may be a read error. This sequence joins TRBV27 and TRBJ1-2; D perhaps matches TRBD1 (6 bases). Trimming took off 5 bases at V and 8 bases at J, with 12 bases between the two ends. The CDR3 runs 12 residues. Germline lookup yields CDR1 MNHEY and CDR2 SMNVEV (reference sequence). The CDR3 sequence is CASSTTGEGYTF. The DNA of the CDR3 is TGTGCCAGCAGTACGACAGGAGAAGGCTACACCTTC.

This clonotype was picked up many times. The chain joins TRBV18 to TRBJ2-5; D unresolved. Germline V gives CDR1 KGHSH, CDR2 LQKENI. Trimming took 2 bases from V and 1 from J, leaving 2 bases between them. CDR3 length: 12 amino acids. CDR3 protein: CASSPIQETQYF. In nucleotides, the CDR3 is TGTGCCAGCTCACCAATCCAAGAGACCCAGTACTTC.

The V and J genes are TRBV20-1 and TRBJ2-5; 15 bases map to TRBD2. Trimming removed 2 bases from V and 4 bases from J; junction bases left unmatched: 11. CDR1 and CDR2 (germline): DFQATT, SNEGSKA (reference sequence). The CDR3 has 18 amino acids. CDR3 in amino acids: CSARNYGTSGGTVETQYF. The CDR3 DNA is TGCAGTGCTAGAAATTACGGGACTAGCGGGGGGACGGTAGAGACCCAGTACTTC.